A selection of T cell receptor beta chains follows, all from one sample in a study of blood T cell repertoires in COVID-19. Profiling relied on immunoSEQ multiplex PCR, and the TCRdb table lists in-frame clones only, not all of them. Of about 300,000 clones in the sample, roughly 91% are singletons; the top ten hold about 2%. Sequencing used peripheral blood. These receptors came from a woman in her thirties with COVID-19, enrolled during active disease. Both conserved end residues are trimmed from each CDR3.

>TRBJ1-3|TRBV19
ASSSPTSTGRGNTIY
>TRBJ1-2|TRBV29-1
SVGLTQGYGYT
>TRBJ2-1|TRBV4-3
ASSQDEAANEQF
>TRBJ1-2|TRBV6-2/TRBV6-3
ASTPGGNLYGYT
>TRBJ2-1|TRBV19
ASSINRGVYNEQF
>TRBJ2-4|TRBV19
ASTPAGTGKNIQY
>TRBJ2-3|TRBV11-1
ASSRSRGLSTDTQY
>TRBJ2-6|TRBV7-2
ASTPNSGANVLT
>TRBJ1-5|TRBV6-6
ASRQGGFYSNQPQH
>TRBJ1-2|TRBV9
ASSVGSYGYT
>TRBJ2-2|TRBV19
ASSIELAGSTGELF
>TRBJ1-1|TRBV19
ASSMPGSGTEAF
>TRBJ1-5|TRBV9
ASSVTGGGNQPQH
>TRBJ1-3|TRBV9
ASSVEGALGNTIY
>TRBJ2-3|TRBV5-1
ASSPTSTDTQY
>TRBJ2-2|TRBV19
ASSDDRGRVTGELF
>TRBJ1-3|TRBV7-2
ASSLGDYIGNTIY
>TRBJ2-1|TRBV5-1
ASSLGPEQF
>TRBJ2-5|TRBV2
ASSERLARETQY
>TRBJ2-3|TRBV9
ASSGNYPLTDTQY
>TRBJ1-5|TRBV12-3/TRBV12-4
ASSLTGNQPQH
>TRBJ2-1|TRBV9
ASSGGGSNNEQF
>TRBJ2-1|TRBV19
ASSTRFSGGNNEQF
>TRBJ1-2|TRBV2
ASSDINLGYGYT
>TRBJ2-2|TRBV6-2/TRBV6-3
ASSYRTVRNTGELF
>TRBJ2-3|TRBV5-8
ASSLSTRDTQY
>TRBJ2-2|TRBV4-1
ASSQEPGQGTGELF
>TRBJ1-3|TRBV7-9
ASSLTVSGNTIY
>TRBJ2-2|TRBV6-1
ASTEGALWAGELF
>TRBJ2-2|TRBV11-3
ASSSWTNTGELF
>TRBJ2-2|TRBV5-1
ASSWTPNTGELF
>TRBJ1-1|TRBV2
ASSGQGFSEAF
>TRBJ2-1|TRBV5-4
ASSASGQSSYNEQF
>TRBJ1-3|TRBV6-1
ASSEARFALGNTIY
>TRBJ1-2|TRBV9
ASSPFEGQPINYGYT
>TRBJ1-4|TRBV24-1
ATSDSWESEKLF
>TRBJ1-4|TRBV5-5
ASSLHREGTNEKLF
>TRBJ2-1|TRBV6-5
ASKGESSYNEQF
>TRBJ1-4|TRBV5-4
ASSLQGLNEKLF
>TRBJ1-1|TRBV7-9
ASSSAGQEARDTEAF